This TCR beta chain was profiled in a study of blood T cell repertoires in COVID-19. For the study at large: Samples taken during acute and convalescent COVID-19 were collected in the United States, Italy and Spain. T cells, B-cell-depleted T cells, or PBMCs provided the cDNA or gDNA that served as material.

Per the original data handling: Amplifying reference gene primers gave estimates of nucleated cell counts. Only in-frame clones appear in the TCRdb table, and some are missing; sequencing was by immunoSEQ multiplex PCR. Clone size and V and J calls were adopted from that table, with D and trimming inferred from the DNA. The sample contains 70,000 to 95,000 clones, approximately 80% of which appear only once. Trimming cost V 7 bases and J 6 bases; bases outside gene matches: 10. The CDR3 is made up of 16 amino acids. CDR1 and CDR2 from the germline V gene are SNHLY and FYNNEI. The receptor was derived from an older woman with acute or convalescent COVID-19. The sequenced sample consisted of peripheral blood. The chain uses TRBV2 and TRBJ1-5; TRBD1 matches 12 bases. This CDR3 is CASTLRGQGAPQPQHF. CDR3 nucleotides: TGTGCCAGCACCCTACGGGGACAGGGGGCTCCTCAGCCCCAGCATTTT.